The 32 T cell receptor beta chains below all came from one sample that was sequenced in a study. TCRdb re-called the 5' RACE reads with MiXCR, one entry per CDR3 protein. The repertoire holds tens of thousands of distinct CDR3 sequences, with about 20% as singletons. Cells sorted as Tregs were CD4+, CD25+ and CD127-/low. The sequencing sample was made of Tregs sorted from blood. The receptors were gathered from a female donor with breast cancer.

V usage is TRBV20-1 and J usage is TRBJ2-7; D is possibly TRBD1 (5 bases). Trimming shortened V by 3 bases and J by 6 bases, and 24 bases separated the two germline ends. CDR1 is DFQATT and CDR2 is SNEGSKA in the germline V gene (reference sequence). The CDR3 has 16 residues. This CDR3 is CSASDHLGRIWSEQYF. DNA of the CDR3: TGCAGTGCTAGTGACCATCTGGGGCGAATCTGGTCCGAGCAGTACTTC.

The rearrangement uses TRBV11-1 and TRBJ1-1; tentatively, D is TRBD1 (5 bases). The CDR3 runs to 15 residues. The germline V gene encodes CDR1 SGHAT and CDR2 FQDESV (reference sequence). V lost 1 base and J lost 0, with 9 bases in between. The CDR3 spells CASSLETGMNTEAFF. CDR3 coding DNA: TGTGCCAGCAGCTTAGAAACAGGAATGAACACTGAAGCTTTCTTT.

This rearrangement joins TRBV4-3 to TRBJ2-3; 8 positions agree with TRBD2. J gave up 5 bases and V 0 bases, and 10 bases lay outside the gene matches. The CDR3 extends over 17 amino acids. Germline CDR1 and CDR2: LGHNA and YSLEER. CDR3: CASSQEHSGVGGDTQYF. The CDR3 nucleotides read TGCGCCAGCAGCCAAGAACATAGCGGGGTCGGAGGAGATACGCAGTATTTT.

This clonotype turned up a few times. The V and J genes are TRBV10-3 and TRBJ2-4, with 9 bases lining up with TRBD1. Per germline, CDR1 ENHRY and CDR2 SYGVKD. This CDR3 has 16 residues. V lost 2 bases, J lost 4 bases, and 6 bases stayed unmatched. This chain's CDR3 is CAISEPGQGMKNIQYF. CDR3 DNA: TGTGCCATCAGTGAGCCCGGACAGGGGATGAAAAACATTCAGTACTTC.

V usage is TRBV28 and J usage is TRBJ2-7; D is perhaps TRBD1 (6 bases). The V end lost 6 bases, the J end lost 2 bases, and 20 bases lay between the germline ends. The CDR3 runs to 16 residues. Germline CDR1 reads MDHEN; CDR2 reads SYDVKM. For the CDR3, the DNA is TGTGCCAGCAGGCCCCTCCGGGACACCAACCCCTACGAGCAGTACTTC. It translates to CASRPLRDTNPYEQYF.

This clonotype was seen at least ten times. The V call is TRBV10-3, the J call TRBJ1-6; D is uncertain. V was shortened by 0 bases and J by 17 bases, with 8 bases between the two germline ends. The CDR3 runs to 11 residues. Germline-derived CDR1 and CDR2 are ENHRY and SYGVKD. The CDR3 DNA is TGTGCCATCAGTGAGTCGGAGAGATTCCACTTT. This gives the protein CAISESERFHF.

This clonotype showed up just a few times. This chain uses TRBV30 with TRBJ2-3, with 10 bases aligning to TRBD2. The trim removed 5 bases at V and 4 bases at J, leaving 12 bases unmatched. CDR1 is GTSNPN and CDR2 is SVGIG in the germline V gene (reference sequence). The CDR3 runs 16 residues. DNA of the CDR3: TGTGCCTGGGAGTCTTTACTAGCGGGATTCTCAGATACGCAGTATTTT. Amino acid sequence: CAWESLLAGFSDTQYF.

Of note for this clonotype: Germline and junction disagree at one end, which may indicate a read error. The chain recombines TRBV7-9 with TRBJ2-3, with 13 bases aligning to TRBD2. This CDR3 region has 20 residues. Germline-derived CDR1 and CDR2 are SEHNR and FQNEAQ (reference sequence). The CDR3 sequence is CASSSKGTSGGAPGTDTRYF. The CDR3 coding sequence is TGTGCCAGCAGCTCTAAGGGAACTAGCGGGGGGGCCCCTGGCACAGATACGCGGTATTTT.

The sample holds a few counts of this clonotype. The rearrangement joins TRBV7-9 to TRBJ2-7; 12 bases map to TRBD1. This CDR3 region has 15 residues. Unmatched junction bases numbered 13, after V lost 10 bases and J lost 6 bases. Germline V gene sequence: CDR1 SEHNR, CDR2 FQNEAQ (reference sequence). CDR3 residues: CAILVPGQGATEQYF. The CDR3 region has the DNA TGTGCCATCCTAGTTCCGGGACAGGGGGCCACCGAGCAGTACTTC.

This clonotype is judged medium-sized. The rearrangement uses TRBV20-1 and TRBJ2-7, with 10 nucleotides matching TRBD1. The CDR3 extends over 16 amino acids. Germline CDR1 and CDR2: DFQATT and SNEGSKA (reference sequence). Unmatched junction bases numbered 11, after V lost 1 base and J lost 5 bases. The CDR3 spells CSARGVAGQGLHEQYF. CDR3 nucleotide sequence: TGCAGTGCTAGAGGGGTGGCGGGACAGGGGCTTCACGAGCAGTACTTC.

About this clonotype: At one end the junction does not follow the germline gene, possibly because of a read error. CDR3 DNA sequence: TGTGCCGGCAGCTCAACACCAACAGGACTAGCGTTTCAGTACTTC. Residues: CAGSSTPTGLAFQYF. This chain links TRBV5-6 with TRBJ2-5, with TRBD2 matching 9 bases. The CDR3 totals 15 residues. Germline CDR1 is SGHDT and CDR2 is YYEEEE. Together with reference TRBV5-6 and TRBJ2-5, the CDR3 gives the full variable domain: DAGVTQSPTHLIKTRGQQVTLRCSPKSGHDTVSWYQQALGQGPQFIFQYYEEEERQRGNFPDRFSGHQFPNYSSELNVNALLLGDSALYLCAGSSTPTGLAFQYFGPGTRLLVL.

DNA for the CDR3: TGTGCCAGCAGCCCCCGGACAGGGGTCTATGGCTACACCTTC. The encoded protein is CASSPRTGVYGYTF. The chain employs TRBV14 and TRBJ1-2; the match to TRBD1 covers 9 bases. CDR1 SGHDN and CDR2 FVKESK come from the germline V gene. Trimming took 4 bases from V and 4 from J; bases not matched to a gene: 4. The CDR3 is 14 amino acids.

There are many counts of this clonotype. This chain uses TRBV7-8 with TRBJ2-7, with D unresolved. Germline V CDR1 and CDR2: SGHVS, FQNEAQ. The CDR3 is 15 amino acids. Between the trimmed V and J ends, which lost 0 bases and 6 bases, there was a span of 15 bases. The CDR3 sequence: CASSLAPSWAGEQYF. DNA of the CDR3: TGTGCCAGCAGCTTAGCCCCGAGCTGGGCAGGCGAGCAGTACTTC.

For this clonotype: A much larger clonotype is one base distant, so this may be a read error. Without the conserved terminal phenylalanine or tryptophan, this CDR3 likely stems from a read error. The chain carries TRBV9 and TRBJ2-7; 12 bases align to TRBD2. Germline V lookup: CDR1 SGDLS, CDR2 YYNGEE. The CDR3 is made up of 14 amino acids. Trimming at V came to 4 bases and at J to 7 bases, leaving 6 bases not matched to a gene. CDR3 in amino acids: CASSPGTSGWEQYS. CDR3 in DNA: TGTGCCAGCAGCCCCGGGACTAGCGGGTGGGAGCAGTACTCC.

This clonotype was seen at least ten times. The chain uses TRBV20-1 and TRBJ2-1, with 10 positions matching TRBD2. This CDR3 contains 14 residues. The V gene's germline CDR1 is DFQATT and CDR2 SNEGSKA (reference sequence). V was pared by 4 bases and J by 2 bases, with 2 bases of the junction left unmatched. CDR3 amino acids: CSAMSGRAYNEQFF. DNA for the CDR3: TGCAGTGCTATGAGCGGGAGGGCCTACAATGAGCAGTTCTTC.

This clonotype showed up many times. The rearrangement links TRBV27 to TRBJ2-1, with 7 bases that match TRBD1. Losses at the gene ends were 7 bases for V and 6 bases for J; bases not matched to a gene: 6. This CDR3 spans 13 amino acids. Germline CDR1 reads MNHEY; CDR2 reads SMNVEV (reference sequence). The CDR3 loop reads CASIPTGFNEQFF. CDR3 bases: TGTGCCAGCATTCCGACAGGGTTCAATGAGCAGTTCTTC.

The chain combines TRBV7-8 with TRBJ2-5; D might be TRBD2 (6 bases). Looked up from germline, CDR1 is SGHVS and CDR2 is FQNEAQ. V lost 7 bases to trimming and J lost 1 base, with 13 bases between them. There are 14 residues in the CDR3. CDR3 DNA sequence: TGTGCCAGCACTCCCTATAGCGGCCAAGAGACCCAGTACTTC. This translates into CASTPYSGQETQYF.

In its sample, this clonotype was seen a few times. V is TRBV4-1 and J is TRBJ2-2; TRBD1 matches 8 bases. Germline loops: CDR1 MGHRA, CDR2 YSYEKL. With V trimmed by 0 bases and J by 9 bases, 6 bases remained unmatched. This CDR3 is 15 amino acids long. The CDR3 DNA reads TGCGCCAGCAGCCAAGAAAGACAGGGGCTCTGGGAGCTGTTTTTT. Amino acid sequence: CASSQERQGLWELFF.

This clonotype appeared a few times. The chain carries TRBV19 and TRBJ2-7, with 7 nucleotides matching TRBD1. Looked up from germline, CDR1 is LNHDA and CDR2 is SQIVND (reference sequence). CDR3 size: 15 residues. The V segment lost 0 bases and the J segment 0 bases; nucleotides outside the gene matches: 2. The CDR3 here is CASSIEDRASYEQYF. CDR3 nucleotides: TGTGCCAGTAGTATAGAAGACAGGGCCTCCTACGAGCAGTACTTC. Full variable domain (rest looked up from reference TRBV19 and TRBJ2-7): DGGITQSPKYLFRKEGQNVTLSCEQNLNHDAMYWYRQDPGQGLRLIYYSQIVNDFQKGDIAEGYSVSREKKESFPLTVTSAQKNPTAFYLCASSIEDRASYEQYFGPGTRLTVT.

There are many counts of this clonotype. V gene TRBV4-1 combines with J gene TRBJ1-2; unclear D gene. V was pared by 0 bases and J by 0 bases, with 8 bases between. Germline CDR1 MGHRA, CDR2 YSYEKL. The length of the CDR3 is 15 residues. CDR3 sequence (DNA): TGCGCCAGCAGCCAAGAGGGCCTAGCTAACTATGGCTACACCTTC. Residues: CASSQEGLANYGYTF.

The rearrangement joins TRBV18 to TRBJ1-4, with TRBD1 as a possible D gene (6 bases). V was trimmed by 5 bases and J by 4 bases, leaving 14 bases between them. Germline values: CDR1 KGHSH, CDR2 LQKENI. There are 15 residues in the CDR3. The CDR3 DNA reads as TGTGCCAGCTCAACGTCGACAGGAGTTAATGAAAAACTGTTTTTT. This translates into CASSTSTGVNEKLFF.

Note on this clonotype: The conserved phenylalanine or tryptophan is not found at the CDR3 terminus, so this likely reflects a read error. The chain employs TRBV28 and TRBJ2-7; D is possibly TRBD2 (5 bases). V was pared by 2 bases and J by 2 bases, with 10 bases between. The CDR3 is 14 amino acids. Germline V gene data show CDR1 as MDHEN and CDR2 as SYDVKM. CDR3 in DNA: TGTGCCAGCAGTTTACGGACGGGGACCTACGAGCAGTACCTC. This codes for CASSLRTGTYEQYL.

This clonotype has a count of ten or more. The chain has TRBV20-1 and TRBJ2-7; D is possibly TRBD1 or TRBD2 (5 bases each). V lost 1 base and J 4 bases, leaving 8 bases between the germline ends. Germline CDR1 and CDR2: DFQATT and SNEGSKA (reference sequence). The CDR3 spans 12 residues. The CDR3 spells CSARVEGYEQYF. CDR3 in DNA: TGCAGTGCTAGAGTCGAGGGGTACGAGCAGTACTTC.

This clonotype was observed at least ten times. The chain has TRBV5-1 and TRBJ2-2; 8 bases map to TRBD1. The V gene end was trimmed by 4 bases and the J gene end by 2 bases; junction bases not matched to a gene: 4. Germline CDR1 SGHRS, CDR2 YFSETQ. The CDR3 covers 15 residues. CDR3 residues: CASSKGQVNTGELFF. In DNA form, the CDR3 reads TGCGCCAGCAGCAAGGGACAGGTTAACACCGGGGAGCTGTTTTTT.

Points on this clonotype: A much larger clonotype is one base distant, so this may be a read error. The chain uses TRBV24-1 and TRBJ2-2, with no clear D. The CDR3 is made up of 15 amino acids. From germline, CDR1 is KGHDR and CDR2 SFDVKD. CDR3 nucleotide sequence: TGTGCCACCAGTGATCTTTACGAGAACATCGGGGAGCTGTTTTTT. This translates into CATSDLYENIGELFF.

J is TRBJ2-3 and V is TRBV20-1; 7 bases map to TRBD1. With V trimmed by 2 bases and J by 2 bases, 10 bases remained unmatched. There are 16 residues in the CDR3. Germline V gene lookup returns CDR1 DFQATT and CDR2 SNEGSKA (reference sequence). The CDR3 coding sequence is TGCAGTGCTAGAAATTCCAGGGGGTTGGTCACAGATACGCAGTATTTT. This sequence encodes CSARNSRGLVTDTQYF.

This clonotype was counted ten times or more. The V and J genes are TRBV20-1 and TRBJ1-2; D is undetermined. Germline values: CDR1 DFQATT, CDR2 SNEGSKA (reference sequence). The CDR3 runs to 12 residues. Between the trimmed V and J ends, which lost 6 bases and 8 bases, there was a span of 16 bases. In DNA form, the CDR3 reads TGCAGTGCACCGGGGAGGAATGGGGGCTACACCTTC. Residues: CSAPGRNGGYTF.

This clonotype was recorded a few times. This rearrangement joins TRBV18 to TRBJ2-5; 12 bases are shared with TRBD2. The germline V gene has CDR1 KGHSH and CDR2 LQKENI. V was pared by 3 bases and J by 2 bases, with 1 base of the junction left unmatched. This CDR3 comprises 15 residues. The CDR3 DNA reads TGTGCCAGCTCACCGACTAGCGGGGGTCAAGAGACCCAGTACTTC. Residues: CASSPTSGGQETQYF. Full variable domain (outside the CDR3, taken from reference TRBV18 and TRBJ2-5): NAGVMQNPRHLVRRRGQEARLRCSPMKGHSHVYWYRQLPEEGLKFMVYLQKENIIDESGMPKERFSAEFPKEGPSILRIQQVVRGDSAAYFCASSPTSGGQETQYFGPGTRLLVL.

The chain couples TRBV7-2 to TRBJ2-3, with unresolved D. Trimming stripped 4 bases from V and 9 bases from J, with 14 bases between. The CDR3 runs to 13 residues. Looked up from germline, CDR1 is SGHTA and CDR2 is FQGNSA. The CDR3 coding sequence is TGTGCCAGCAGCTCAGCAGGAGTTCCAACGCAGTATTTT. This sequence encodes CASSSAGVPTQYF.

The V call is TRBV9, the J call TRBJ2-2, with TRBD2 matching over 9 bases. Germline CDR1 and CDR2: SGDLS and YYNGEE. This CDR3 region has 15 residues. V gave up 0 bases and J gave up 9 bases; unmatched junction bases: 6. CDR3 sequence (DNA): TGTGCCAGCAGCGTAGTGAGTAGCGGGAGCAGGGAGCTGTTTTTT. Residues: CASSVVSSGSRELFF.

This clonotype appeared a few times. V is TRBV6-5 and J is TRBJ2-1, with D perhaps matching TRBD2 (6 bases). Germline CDR1 is MNHEY and CDR2 is SVGAGI. The CDR3 sequence is 16 residues long. V gave up 0 bases and J gave up 6 bases, with 15 bases separating them. The CDR3 DNA sequence: TGTGCCAGCAGTTACTCTGGCGGGCGGGGAGGCAATGAGCAGTTCTTC. This codes for CASSYSGGRGGNEQFF.

This clonotype was seen ten or more times. This chain links TRBV28 with TRBJ1-2; 8 bases fit TRBD1. The CDR3 loop spans 14 amino acids. Germline V lookup: CDR1 MDHEN, CDR2 SYDVKM. Trimming cost V 10 bases and J 7 bases; bases outside gene matches: 14. CDR3 sequence (DNA): TGTGCCACGAGACAGGGGACAGTAAGAGTTGGCTACACCTTC. Protein sequence: CATRQGTVRVGYTF.